This TCR beta chain was identified during a study of T-cell memory formation after mild COVID-19. For the study at large: TCR clusters mostly belonged to single donors.

Constant-segment primers were used for 5'RACE, and the resulting TCR alpha and TCR beta cDNA libraries carried sample barcodes and UMIs. TCRdb used MiXCR to reprocess the 5' RACE reads, holding one entry per CDR3 protein. Of 68,000 or so distinct CDR3 sequences listed, around 17% are singletons. Study-wide points: Researchers report contracting CD4+ clones mostly in CM and EM, with CD8+ clones in EMRA. The appearance of some responding clones in pre-infection memory suggested that cross-reactive memory joined.

The CDR3 covers 11 residues. V was cut by 7 bases and J by 5 bases, with 6 bases left in between. Looked up from germline, CDR1 is SGHAT and CDR2 is FQDESV (reference sequence). This clonotype has a handful of counts. Its target is not known. The receptor comes from an adult woman who had mild COVID-19 (a few samples of this study predate the infection). Cell type and time point are not known. The V call is TRBV11-1, the J call TRBJ2-1, with D hard to call. The sample comprised PBMCs or a T cell subset sorted from them (not recorded which). The CDR3 bases are TGTGCCAGCATTGGGCACAATGAGCAGTTCTTC. Translation: CASIGHNEQFF. Full variable domain (outside the CDR3, taken from reference TRBV11-1 and TRBJ2-1): EAEVAQSPRYKITEKSQAVAFWCDPISGHATLYWYRQILGQGPELLVQFQDESVVDDSQLPKDRFSAERLKGVDSTLKIQPAELGDSAMYLCASIGHNEQFFGPGTRLTVL.